The next 15 T cell receptor beta chains were all read from a single sample in a study of shared clonotypes between healthy human individuals. The assay was immunoSEQ multiplex PCR, and TCRdb's table has in-frame clones only and misses some. Of more than 2,000,000 clones in the sample, around nine tenths are singletons; the top ten hold around 0.14%. Sequencing was performed on naive CD4+ T cells sorted from blood. Subset here: CD45RA+ positively selected. These receptors were obtained from a man between 18 and 29 years old in good health.

The rearrangement links TRBV7-3 to TRBJ2-2; D is uncertain. V lost 5 bases and J 4 bases, leaving 17 bases between the germline ends. This CDR3 is 16 amino acids long. Looked up from germline, CDR1 is SGHTA and CDR2 is FQGTGA. CDR3 DNA: TGTGCCAGCAGCCCGACACCAACCCAGAGCACCGGGGAGCTGTTTTTT. Protein product: CASSPTPTQSTGELFF.

The J gene is TRBJ2-5, the V gene TRBV19; TRBD2 is a possible D gene (6 bases). Trimming took off 5 bases at V and 9 bases at J, with 16 bases between the two ends. CDR1 LNHDA and CDR2 SQIVND come from the germline V gene (reference sequence). CDR3 size: 13 residues. Here the CDR3 DNA reads TGTGCCAGTAGTGGCGCCCAGGGAGGAGCCCAGTACTTC. It codes for CASSGAQGGAQYF.

This clone was recorded once. The CDR3, as DNA: TGTGCCATCAGTGAGTCAGGCAGTAATGAAAAACTGTTTTTT. Protein sequence: CAISESGSNEKLFF. This chain joins TRBV10-3 and TRBJ1-4; D uncertain. CDR1 and CDR2 (germline): ENHRY, SYGVKD. CDR3 size: 14 residues. Trimming took 0 bases from V and 4 from J, leaving 6 bases between them.

With respect to this clone: Other DNA sequences within the sample encode an identical CDR3. This chain uses TRBV11-2 with TRBJ2-2; no reliable D call. CDR3 length equals 14 residues. CDR1 is SGHAT and CDR2 is FQNNGV in the germline V gene. V shed 1 base and J shed 3 bases, with 6 bases lying between them. The CDR3 spells CASSLVGYTGELFF. Written as DNA, the CDR3 is TGTGCCAGCAGCTTAGTGGGCTACACCGGGGAGCTGTTTTTT.

On this clone itself: In the same sample, other DNA sequences code for this CDR3. V gene TRBV6-1 combines with J gene TRBJ1-5; D is uncertain. The CDR3 is 15 residues long. V was pared by 4 bases and J by 0 bases, with 10 bases between. Looked up from germline, CDR1 is MNHNS and CDR2 is SASEGT. DNA for the CDR3: TGTGCCAGCAGTGGGACCGATTATAGCAATCAGCCCCAGCATTTT. This encodes CASSGTDYSNQPQHF.

This chain connects TRBV6-1 to TRBJ1-1; tentative D call: TRBD1 (6 bases). This CDR3 has 15 residues. V dropped 4 bases and J dropped 3 bases, with 15 bases sitting between them. CDR1 and CDR2 (germline): MNHNS, SASEGT. CDR3 in amino acids: CASSVDRGGDTEAFF. CDR3 nucleotides: TGTGCCAGCAGTGTCGACCGGGGGGGCGACACTGAAGCTTTCTTT.

The CDR3 DNA reads TGTGCCAGCAGCATGGGACAGGGGATGGGGGAGACCCAGTACTTC. It is translated as CASSMGQGMGETQYF. The J gene is TRBJ2-5, the V gene TRBV6-6, with 10 nucleotides matching TRBD1. CDR1 and CDR2 (germline): MNHNY, SVGAGI (reference sequence). The CDR3 length is 15 residues. Losses at the gene ends were 6 bases for V and 5 bases for J; bases not matched to a gene: 9.

A word on this clone: Other DNA sequences in the sample encode the same CDR3. V usage is TRBV6-6 and J usage is TRBJ1-1; D might be TRBD1 (6 bases). The CDR3 loop spans 15 amino acids. Per the germline V gene, CDR1 is MNHNY and CDR2 is SVGAGI (reference sequence). Between the trimmed V and J ends, which lost 6 bases and 2 bases, there was a span of 16 bases. CDR3 nucleotides: TGTGCCAGCAGCTACCTGGGGGGGGGCAACACTGAAGCTTTCTTT. Amino acids: CASSYLGGGNTEAFF.

In this sample, this clone turned up a few times. The chain has TRBV4-1 and TRBJ1-6; D unclear. V was clipped by 4 bases and J by 16 bases, with 14 bases between them. From germline, CDR1 is MGHRA and CDR2 YSYEKL. The CDR3 is 12 amino acids. CDR3 DNA sequence: TGCGCCAGCAGCCCCTCAAACGGACGGCTCCACTTT. This gives the protein CASSPSNGRLHF.

As regards this clone: Other DNA sequences in this specimen translate into the identical CDR3. The CDR3 DNA sequence: TGTGCCAGCAGGGGCGGGAATGAGCAGTTCTTC. Translation: CASRGGNEQFF. The chain carries TRBV2 and TRBJ2-1; perhaps TRBD2 as D (5 bases). This CDR3 has 11 amino acids. V was trimmed by 6 bases and J by 7 bases, leaving 7 bases between them. Germline V gives CDR1 SNHLY, CDR2 FYNNEI.

This chain uses TRBV4-3 with TRBJ1-5; TRBD1 aligns across 10 bases. V shed 0 bases and J 6 bases; nucleotides not matched to a gene: 8. The CDR3 runs to 17 residues. The germline V gene encodes CDR1 LGHNA and CDR2 YSLEER. The CDR3 here is CASSQEYGQGGSQPQHF. DNA for the CDR3: TGCGCCAGCAGCCAAGAATACGGACAGGGGGGTAGTCAGCCCCAGCATTTT.

This chain links TRBV19 with TRBJ1-5; D is undetermined. Germline CDR1 is LNHDA and CDR2 is SQIVND (reference sequence). The CDR3 is made up of 15 amino acids. The V gene lost 4 bases and the J gene lost 2 bases, with 12 bases spanning the gap. The CDR3 region is CASSTTWRGNQPQHF. The CDR3 region has the DNA TGTGCCAGTAGTACAACCTGGAGAGGCAATCAGCCCCAGCATTTT.

This sequence joins TRBV10-3 and TRBJ2-1; 7 bases align to TRBD2. Germline V lookup: CDR1 ENHRY, CDR2 SYGVKD. Germline trimming cut 6 bases from V and 4 bases from J; bases unmatched to any gene: 9. The CDR3 totals 15 residues. DNA for the CDR3: TGTGCCATCAGCTTAGCGGGTAAAACTTACAATGAGCAGTTCTTC. Amino acid sequence: CAISLAGKTYNEQFF.

The CDR3 DNA reads as TGTGCCAGTAGTATCGGTGCAGGGCTTTTGAACACTGAAGCTTTCTTT. This sequence encodes CASSIGAGLLNTEAFF. The chain combines TRBV19 with TRBJ1-1, with D maybe TRBD1 (5 bases). From germline, CDR1 is LNHDA and CDR2 SQIVND (reference sequence). V lost 3 bases and J 0 bases, leaving 14 bases between the germline ends. CDR3 length equals 16 residues.

The chain combines TRBV11-2 with TRBJ2-2; D gene ambiguous. CDR3 length equals 17 residues. Trimming shortened V by 2 bases and J by 2 bases, and 15 bases separated the two germline ends. Germline lookup yields CDR1 SGHAT and CDR2 FQNNGV. The CDR3 region is CASSLTTIRINTGELFF. For the CDR3, the DNA is TGTGCCAGCAGCTTAACTACCATCAGGATTAACACCGGGGAGCTGTTTTTT.